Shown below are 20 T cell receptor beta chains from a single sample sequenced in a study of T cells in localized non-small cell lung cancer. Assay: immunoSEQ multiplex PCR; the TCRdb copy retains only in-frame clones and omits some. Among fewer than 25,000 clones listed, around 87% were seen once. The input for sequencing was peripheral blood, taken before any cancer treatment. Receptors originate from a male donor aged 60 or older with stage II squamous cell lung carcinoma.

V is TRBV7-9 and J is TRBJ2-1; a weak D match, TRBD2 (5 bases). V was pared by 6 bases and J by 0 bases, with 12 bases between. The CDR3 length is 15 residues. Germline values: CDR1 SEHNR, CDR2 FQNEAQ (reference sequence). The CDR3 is CASRGRGSSYNEQFF. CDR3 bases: TGTGCCAGCAGGGGCCGGGGTTCCTCCTACAATGAGCAGTTCTTC.

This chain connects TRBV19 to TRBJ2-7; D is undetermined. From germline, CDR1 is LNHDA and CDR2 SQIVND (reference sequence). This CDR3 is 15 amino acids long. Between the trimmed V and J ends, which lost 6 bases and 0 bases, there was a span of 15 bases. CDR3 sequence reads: CASRPTPATSYEQYF. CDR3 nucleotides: TGTGCCAGTAGACCGACACCCGCCACCTCCTACGAGCAGTACTTC. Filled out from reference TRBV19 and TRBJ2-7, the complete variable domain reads DGGITQSPKYLFRKEGQNVTLSCEQNLNHDAMYWYRQDPGQGLRLIYYSQIVNDFQKGDIAEGYSVSREKKESFPLTVTSAQKNPTAFYLCASRPTPATSYEQYFGPGTRLTVT.

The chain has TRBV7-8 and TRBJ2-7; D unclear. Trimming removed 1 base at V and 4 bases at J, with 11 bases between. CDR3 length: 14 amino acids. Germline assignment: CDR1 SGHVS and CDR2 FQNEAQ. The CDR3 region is CASSLGDRRYEQYF. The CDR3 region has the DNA TGTGCCAGCAGCTTAGGCGACCGAAGATACGAGCAGTACTTC.

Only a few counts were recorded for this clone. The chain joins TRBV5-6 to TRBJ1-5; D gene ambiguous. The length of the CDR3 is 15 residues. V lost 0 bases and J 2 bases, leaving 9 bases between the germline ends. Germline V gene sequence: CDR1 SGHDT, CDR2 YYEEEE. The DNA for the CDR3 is TGTGCCAGCAGCTTGGTTGGGGAGGGCAATCAGCCCCAGCATTTT. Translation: CASSLVGEGNQPQHF.

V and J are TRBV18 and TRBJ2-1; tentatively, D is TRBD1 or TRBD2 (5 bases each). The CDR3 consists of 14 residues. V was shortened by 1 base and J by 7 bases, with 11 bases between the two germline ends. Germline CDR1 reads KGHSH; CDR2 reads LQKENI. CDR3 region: CASSPRGEGNEQFF. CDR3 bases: TGTGCCAGCTCACCACGGGGAGAGGGGAATGAGCAGTTCTTC.

In DNA form, the CDR3 reads TGTGCCAGCAGTTCGACAGGGGCGGGCGGCAATCAGCCCCAGCATTTT. Protein: CASSSTGAGGNQPQHF. The genes are TRBV6-5 and TRBJ1-5; 8 nucleotides match TRBD1. The V gene's germline CDR1 is MNHEY and CDR2 SVGAGI. V lost 4 bases to trimming and J lost 2 bases; unmatched junction nucleotides: 7. This CDR3 is 16 amino acids long.

The CDR3 bases are TGTGCCAGCAGTTTAACCACAGGGAAAGCTGAAGCTTTCTTT. Amino acids: CASSLTTGKAEAFF. The chain links TRBV28 to TRBJ1-1; maybe TRBD1 (6 bases). There are 14 residues in the CDR3. V was pared by 2 bases and J by 6 bases, with 13 bases between. From germline, CDR1 is MDHEN and CDR2 SYDVKM.

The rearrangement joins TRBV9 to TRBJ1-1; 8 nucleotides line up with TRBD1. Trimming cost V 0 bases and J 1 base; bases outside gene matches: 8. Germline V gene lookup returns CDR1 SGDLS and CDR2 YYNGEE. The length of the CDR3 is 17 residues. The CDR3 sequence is CASSVVTGGLGNTEAFF. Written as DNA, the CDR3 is TGTGCCAGCAGCGTAGTCACAGGGGGTTTAGGGAACACTGAAGCTTTCTTT.

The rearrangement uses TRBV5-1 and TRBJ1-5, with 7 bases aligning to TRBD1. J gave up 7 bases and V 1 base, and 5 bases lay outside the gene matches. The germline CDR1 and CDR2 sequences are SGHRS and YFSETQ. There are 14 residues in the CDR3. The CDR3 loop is CASSLTAGGQPQHF. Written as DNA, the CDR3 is TGCGCCAGCAGCTTGACGGCAGGGGGACAGCCCCAGCATTTT. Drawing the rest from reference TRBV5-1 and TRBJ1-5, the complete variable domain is KAGVTQTPRYLIKTRGQQVTLSCSPISGHRSVSWYQQTPGQGLQFLFEYFSETQRNKGNFPGRFSGRQFSNSRSEMNVSTLELGDSALYLCASSLTAGGQPQHFGDGTRLSIL.

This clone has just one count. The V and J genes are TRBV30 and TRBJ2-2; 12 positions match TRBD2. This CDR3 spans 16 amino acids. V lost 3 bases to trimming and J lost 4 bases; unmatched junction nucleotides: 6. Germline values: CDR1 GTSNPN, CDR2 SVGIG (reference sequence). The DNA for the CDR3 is TGTGCCTGGAGCGTTCTAGCGGGAGGGAGCACCGGGGAGCTGTTTTTT. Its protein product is CAWSVLAGGSTGELFF.

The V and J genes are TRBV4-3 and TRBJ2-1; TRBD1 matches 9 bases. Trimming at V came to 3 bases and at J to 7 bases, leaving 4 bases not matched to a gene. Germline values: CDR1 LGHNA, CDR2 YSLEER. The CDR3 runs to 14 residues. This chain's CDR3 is CASSQWTGVNEQFF. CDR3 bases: TGCGCCAGCAGCCAGTGGACAGGGGTTAATGAGCAGTTCTTC.

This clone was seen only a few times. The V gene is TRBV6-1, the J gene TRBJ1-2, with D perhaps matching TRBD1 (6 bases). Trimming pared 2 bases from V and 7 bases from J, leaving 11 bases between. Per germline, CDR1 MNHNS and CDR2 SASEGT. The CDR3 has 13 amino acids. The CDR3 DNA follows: TGTGCCAGCAGTGAATCCGGGACACGTGGCTACACCTTC. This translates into CASSESGTRGYTF.

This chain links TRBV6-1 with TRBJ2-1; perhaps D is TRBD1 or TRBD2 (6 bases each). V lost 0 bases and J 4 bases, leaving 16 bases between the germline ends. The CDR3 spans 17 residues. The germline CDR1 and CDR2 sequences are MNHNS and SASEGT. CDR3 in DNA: TGTGCCAGCAGTGAAGCGGCGGGGCAGGGGCCTTACAATGAGCAGTTCTTC. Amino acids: CASSEAAGQGPYNEQFF.

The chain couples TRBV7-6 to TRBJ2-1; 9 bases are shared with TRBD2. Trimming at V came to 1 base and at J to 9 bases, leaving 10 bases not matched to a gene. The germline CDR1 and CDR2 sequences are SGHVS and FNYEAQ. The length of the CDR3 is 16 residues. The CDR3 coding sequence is TGTGCCAGCAGCTTAGGGGGACTAGCAATCTGGGGTGAGCAGTTCTTC. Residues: CASSLGGLAIWGEQFF.

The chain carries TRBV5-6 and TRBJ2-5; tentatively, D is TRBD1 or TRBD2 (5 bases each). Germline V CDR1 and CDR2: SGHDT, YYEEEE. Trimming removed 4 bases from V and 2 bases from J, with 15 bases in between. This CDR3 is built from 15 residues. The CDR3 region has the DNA TGTGCCAGCAGCCCGGGACCCTCACCACAAGAGACCCAGTACTTC. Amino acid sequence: CASSPGPSPQETQYF. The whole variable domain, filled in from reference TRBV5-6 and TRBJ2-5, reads DAGVTQSPTHLIKTRGQQVTLRCSPKSGHDTVSWYQQALGQGPQFIFQYYEEEERQRGNFPDRFSGHQFPNYSSELNVNALLLGDSALYLCASSPGPSPQETQYFGPGTRLLVL.

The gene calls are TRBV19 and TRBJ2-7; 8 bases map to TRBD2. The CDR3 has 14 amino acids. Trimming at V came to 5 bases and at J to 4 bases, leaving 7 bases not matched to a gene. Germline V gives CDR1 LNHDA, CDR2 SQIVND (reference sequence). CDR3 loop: CASSVRGGRYEQYF. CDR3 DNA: TGTGCCAGTAGTGTTCGGGGGGGCCGGTACGAGCAGTACTTC.

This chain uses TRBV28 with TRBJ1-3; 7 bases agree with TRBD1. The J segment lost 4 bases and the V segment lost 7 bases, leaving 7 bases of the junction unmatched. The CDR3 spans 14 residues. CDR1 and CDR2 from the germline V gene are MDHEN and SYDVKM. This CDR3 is CASTTEGQGNTIYF. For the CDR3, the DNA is TGTGCCAGCACTACCGAGGGACAGGGAAACACCATATATTTT.

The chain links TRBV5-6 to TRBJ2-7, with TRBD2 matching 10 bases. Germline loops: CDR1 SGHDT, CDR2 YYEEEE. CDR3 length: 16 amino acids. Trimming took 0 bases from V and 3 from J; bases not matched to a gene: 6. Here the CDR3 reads CASSLALAGGLYEQYF. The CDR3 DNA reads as TGTGCCAGCAGCTTGGCGTTAGCGGGGGGCCTCTACGAGCAGTACTTC. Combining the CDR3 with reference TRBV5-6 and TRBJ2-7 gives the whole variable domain DAGVTQSPTHLIKTRGQQVTLRCSPKSGHDTVSWYQQALGQGPQFIFQYYEEEERQRGNFPDRFSGHQFPNYSSELNVNALLLGDSALYLCASSLALAGGLYEQYFGPGTRLTVT.

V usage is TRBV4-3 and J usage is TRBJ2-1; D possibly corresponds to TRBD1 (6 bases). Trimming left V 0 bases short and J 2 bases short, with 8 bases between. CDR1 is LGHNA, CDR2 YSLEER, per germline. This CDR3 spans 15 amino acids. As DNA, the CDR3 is TGCGCCAGCAGCCAAGACAGGGGAACCTACAATGAGCAGTTCTTC. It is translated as CASSQDRGTYNEQFF.

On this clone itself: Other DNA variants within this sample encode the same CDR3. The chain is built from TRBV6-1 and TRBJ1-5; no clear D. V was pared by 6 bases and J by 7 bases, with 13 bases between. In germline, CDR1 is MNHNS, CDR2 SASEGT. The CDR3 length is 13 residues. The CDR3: CASSELWVQPQHF. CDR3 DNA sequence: TGTGCCAGCAGCGAACTGTGGGTACAGCCCCAGCATTTT.